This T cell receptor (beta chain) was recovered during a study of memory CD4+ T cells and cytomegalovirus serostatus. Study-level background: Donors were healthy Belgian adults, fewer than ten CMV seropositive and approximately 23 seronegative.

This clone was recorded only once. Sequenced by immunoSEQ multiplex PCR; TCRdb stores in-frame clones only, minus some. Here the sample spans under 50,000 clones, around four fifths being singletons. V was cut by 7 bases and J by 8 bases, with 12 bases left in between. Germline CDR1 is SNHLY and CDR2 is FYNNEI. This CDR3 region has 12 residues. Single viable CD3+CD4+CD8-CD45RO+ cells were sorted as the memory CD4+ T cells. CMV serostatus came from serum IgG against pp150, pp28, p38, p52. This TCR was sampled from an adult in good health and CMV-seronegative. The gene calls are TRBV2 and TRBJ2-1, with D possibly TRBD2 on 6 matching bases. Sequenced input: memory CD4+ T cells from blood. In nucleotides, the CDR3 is TGTGCCAGCACCCGACTAGTCGATGAGCAGTTCTTC. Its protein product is CASTRLVDEQFF.